The 26 T cell receptor beta chains given below trace back to one sample, sequenced in a study of OX40 agonist ivuxolimab in advanced cancers. Using immunoSEQ multiplex PCR, the repertoire was profiled, and TCRdb retains in-frame clones only, with some absent. The sample holds 30,000 to 35,000 clones; around 85% are singletons and the top ten take just over 14%. Source: CD4+ or CD8+ T cells sorted from blood, taken in a trial of the OX40 agonist ivuxolimab. Every receptor here comes from an adult with an advanced solid tumor such as melanoma, head and neck, liver or kidney cancer.

The genes are TRBV7-3 and TRBJ2-7; 8 bases align to TRBD2. Losses at the gene ends were 4 bases for V and 7 bases for J; bases not matched to a gene: 12. Germline CDR1 SGHTA, CDR2 FQGTGA. The CDR3 runs 15 residues. The CDR3: CASSSRLASKDEQYF. In nucleotides, the CDR3 is TGTGCCAGCAGCTCAAGACTAGCGTCTAAGGATGAGCAGTACTTC.

This clone was counted once. The chain links TRBV28 to TRBJ1-2, with 7 bases lining up with TRBD1. The J segment lost 7 bases and the V segment lost 4 bases, leaving 12 bases of the junction unmatched. This CDR3 region has 15 residues. In germline, CDR1 is MDHEN, CDR2 SYDVKM. The CDR3 is CASSSQGEGRSGYTF. DNA of the CDR3: TGTGCCAGCAGTTCTCAGGGGGAGGGAAGATCTGGCTACACCTTC.

The chain employs TRBV30 and TRBJ2-4, with 12 bases fitting TRBD2. Germline CDR1 reads GTSNPN; CDR2 reads SVGIG (reference sequence). Trimming removed 2 bases from V and 0 bases from J; junction bases left unmatched: 8. There are 18 residues in the CDR3. This chain's CDR3 is CAWSSRLAGDLAKNIQYF. The DNA for the CDR3 is TGTGCCTGGAGTTCCCGACTAGCGGGGGACCTAGCCAAAAACATTCAGTACTTC. Complete variable domain (other parts from reference TRBV30 and TRBJ2-4): SQTIHQWPATLVQPVGSPLSLECTVEGTSNPNLYWYRQAAGRGLQLLFYSVGIGQISSEVPQNLSASRPQDRQFILSSKKLLLSDSGFYLCAWSSRLAGDLAKNIQYFGAGTRLSVL.

This chain joins TRBV7-6 and TRBJ2-7; 10 bases line up with TRBD2. The CDR3 runs to 13 residues. Germline assignment: CDR1 SGHVS and CDR2 FNYEAQ. DNA for the CDR3: TGTGCTCCAAAGGGACTAGCGTCCGACGAGCAGTACTTC. This codes for CAPKGLASDEQYF.

The gene calls are TRBV5-1 and TRBJ2-1; D not certain. CDR1 is SGHRS, CDR2 YFSETQ, per germline. The CDR3 extends over 16 amino acids. Trimming stripped 3 bases from V and 0 bases from J, with 13 bases between. Here the CDR3 DNA reads TGCGCCAGCAGCTCCGGGCCTCAGAGCTCCTACAATGAGCAGTTCTTC. The encoded protein is CASSSGPQSSYNEQFF.

J is TRBJ2-1 and V is TRBV19, with D maybe TRBD1 (6 bases). The CDR3 is made up of 14 amino acids. Germline V gene lookup returns CDR1 LNHDA and CDR2 SQIVND (reference sequence). Trimming cost V 6 bases and J 4 bases, with 13 bases left between them. The CDR3 DNA follows: TGTGCCAGTAGCCCAGGACAGTTTTACAATGAGCAGTTCTTC. It yields the protein CASSPGQFYNEQFF.

This chain links TRBV30 with TRBJ1-1; a weak D match, TRBD1 (5 bases). The CDR3 has 13 residues. Germline assignment: CDR1 GTSNPN and CDR2 SVGIG (reference sequence). Trimming left V 4 bases short and J 7 bases short, with 16 bases between. The CDR3 loop is CAWNYGVQGEAFF. CDR3 DNA: TGTGCCTGGAATTACGGCGTCCAGGGTGAAGCTTTCTTT.

The V and J genes are TRBV18 and TRBJ1-6; D gene unclear. The CDR3 covers 14 residues. CDR1 and CDR2 (germline): KGHSH, LQKENI. The V gene lost 3 bases and the J gene lost 8 bases, with 11 bases spanning the gap. The DNA of the CDR3 is TGTGCCAGCTCACCGGGGATGGGCTATTCACCCCTCCACTTT. Translating it yields CASSPGMGYSPLHF.

This clone was counted a few times. This chain connects TRBV4-2 to TRBJ1-2; possible D gene TRBD1, 5 bases. The V and J ends lost 0 bases and 2 bases respectively, with 7 bases between them. CDR1 is LGHNA and CDR2 is YNFKEQ in the germline V gene. The length of the CDR3 is 14 residues. CDR3 bases: TGTGCCAGCAGCCAAGAGGGGCAGAACTATGGCTACACCTTC. Encoded protein: CASSQEGQNYGYTF.

This chain's CDR3 is CASSYEGGRRGYTF. In DNA form, the CDR3 reads TGTGCCAGCAGTTACGAAGGCGGCAGGCGAGGCTACACCTTC. This chain uses TRBV6-5 with TRBJ1-2, with D unresolved. The CDR3 has 14 residues. The germline V gene encodes CDR1 MNHEY and CDR2 SVGAGI. V was shortened by 2 bases and J by 8 bases, with 15 bases between the two germline ends.

V is TRBV18 and J is TRBJ2-1; the D gene is possibly TRBD1 (5 bases). The germline V gene encodes CDR1 KGHSH and CDR2 LQKENI. The V and J ends lost 2 bases and 8 bases respectively, with 13 bases between them. There are 14 residues in the CDR3. CDR3 sequence: CASSPGAKADEQFF. The DNA for the CDR3 is TGTGCCAGCTCACCAGGGGCCAAGGCTGATGAGCAGTTCTTC.

The V call is TRBV28, the J call TRBJ1-6; D perhaps matches TRBD1 (6 bases). The CDR3 has 15 residues. Germline loops: CDR1 MDHEN, CDR2 SYDVKM. The V gene lost 1 base and the J gene lost 7 bases, with 11 bases spanning the gap. In nucleotides, the CDR3 is TGTGCCAGCAGTTTATATGGAGGGGGGAATTCACCCCTCCACTTT. The encoded protein is CASSLYGGGNSPLHF.

This clone has only one observation. For the CDR3, the DNA is TGTGCCAGCAGCTCGGGACAGGCGGTACCGAACACCGGGGAGCTGTTTTTT. It specifies CASSSGQAVPNTGELFF. J is TRBJ2-2 and V is TRBV7-6; 8 nucleotides line up with TRBD1. Trimming at V came to 4 bases and at J to 0 bases, leaving 7 bases not matched to a gene. Per the germline V gene, CDR1 is SGHVS and CDR2 is FNYEAQ. The CDR3 spans 17 residues.

The gene calls are TRBV13 and TRBJ2-1; 7 bases map to TRBD1. CDR1 and CDR2 (germline): PRHDT, FYEKMQ (reference sequence). There are 13 residues in the CDR3. V was pared by 5 bases and J by 5 bases, with 3 bases of the junction left unmatched. The CDR3 is CASSQGQNNEQFF. As DNA, the CDR3 is TGTGCCAGCAGCCAGGGACAGAACAATGAGCAGTTCTTC. The full variable domain, with the rest looked up from reference TRBV13 and TRBJ2-1, is AAGVIQSPRHLIKEKRETATLKCYPIPRHDTVYWYQQGPGQDPQFLISFYEKMQSDKGSIPDRFSAQQFSDYHSELNMSSLELGDSALYFCASSQGQNNEQFFGPGTRLTVL.

J is TRBJ1-5 and V is TRBV10-3; the D is unclear. V was shortened by 2 bases and J by 2 bases, with 7 bases between the two germline ends. CDR1 and CDR2 from the germline V gene are ENHRY and SYGVKD. This CDR3 region has 14 residues. The CDR3 region has the DNA TGTGCCATCAGTGAGAGAGGTGGCAATCAGCCCCAGCATTTT. Its protein is CAISERGGNQPQHF.

The chain combines TRBV19 with TRBJ2-7; 8 nucleotides match TRBD1. Germline V lookup: CDR1 LNHDA, CDR2 SQIVND (reference sequence). With V trimmed by 5 bases and J by 2 bases, 5 bases remained unmatched. The CDR3 is 14 amino acids. In nucleotides, the CDR3 is TGTGCCAGTAGTTGGACCAGGGGGCCCTACGAGCAGTACTTC. It specifies CASSWTRGPYEQYF.

The chain recombines TRBV7-9 with TRBJ2-7; no clear D gene. The CDR3 has 13 residues. The germline CDR1 and CDR2 sequences are SEHNR and FQNEAQ (reference sequence). V lost 1 base, J lost 6 bases, and 10 bases lay in between. The CDR3: CASSLGNLGEQYF. The CDR3 DNA follows: TGTGCCAGCAGCTTAGGGAATTTGGGCGAGCAGTACTTC.

The chain links TRBV5-8 to TRBJ2-5; D is possibly TRBD1 or TRBD2 (5 bases each). The CDR3 contains 16 residues. V gave up 4 bases and J gave up 4 bases, with 20 bases separating them. Germline loops: CDR1 SGHTS, CDR2 YDEGEE. CDR3 sequence reads: CASSDVDPGAPETQYF. The CDR3 DNA follows: TGTGCCAGCAGCGATGTGGATCCCGGGGCCCCAGAGACCCAGTACTTC.

The rearrangement joins TRBV5-3 to TRBJ2-3, with 10 bases matching TRBD2. TRBV5-3 is marked as an open reading frame, function uncertain. The CDR3 covers 17 residues. Trimming took 4 bases from V and 4 from J; bases not matched to a gene: 12. CDR3 sequence (DNA): TGTGCCAGAAGCCCCAGAGTGCTAGCGGGAGAGGCAGATACGCAGTATTTT. The encoded protein is CARSPRVLAGEADTQYF.

This clone was observed a single time. This chain links TRBV28 with TRBJ2-2, with 15 bases identical to TRBD2. From germline, CDR1 is MDHEN and CDR2 SYDVKM. With V trimmed by 3 bases and J by 1 base, 18 bases remained unmatched. CDR3 length: 23 amino acids. The CDR3 sequence: CASSFLTFSPGLAGGQNTGELFF. The CDR3 DNA reads TGTGCCAGCAGTTTCCTCACCTTTTCCCCGGGACTAGCGGGAGGCCAGAACACCGGGGAGCTGTTTTTT. Full variable domain (rest looked up from reference TRBV28 and TRBJ2-2): DVKVTQSSRYLVKRTGEKVFLECVQDMDHENMFWYRQDPGLGLRLIYFSYDVKMKEKGDIPEGYSVSREKKERFSLILESASTNQTSMYLCASSFLTFSPGLAGGQNTGELFFGEGSRLTVL.

This clone came up once. The chain couples TRBV11-2 to TRBJ2-1; 8 positions match TRBD1. The CDR3 length is 15 residues. The V gene end was trimmed by 5 bases and the J gene end by 5 bases; junction bases not matched to a gene: 8. Germline V lookup: CDR1 SGHAT, CDR2 FQNNGV. CDR3: CASSPRTGKHNEQFF. The CDR3 nucleotides read TGTGCCAGCAGCCCTCGGACAGGGAAACACAATGAGCAGTTCTTC.

The chain couples TRBV27 to TRBJ2-2; D remains unclear. Looked up from germline, CDR1 is MNHEY and CDR2 is SMNVEV (reference sequence). The V gene lost 6 bases and the J gene lost 3 bases, with 17 bases spanning the gap. This CDR3 region has 16 residues. DNA of the CDR3: TGTGCCAGCAGCTTGGGTAGCCAGGTCTACACCGGGGAGCTGTTTTTT. It encodes CASSLGSQVYTGELFF.

V and J are TRBV18 and TRBJ2-5; either TRBD1 or TRBD2 may fit D (5 bases each). The J call may be wrong; the DNA end is better matched by TRBJ2-7. The CDR3 has 15 residues. The germline CDR1 and CDR2 sequences are KGHSH and LQKENI. CDR3 loop: CASSPRDGSSYEQYF. The CDR3 nucleotides are TGTGCCAGCTCACCACGGGACGGATCCTCCTACGAGCAGTACTTC.

The chain carries TRBV28 and TRBJ2-3, with D unclear. CDR1 MDHEN and CDR2 SYDVKM come from the germline V gene. The CDR3 extends over 13 amino acids. V gave up 5 bases and J gave up 4 bases, with 10 bases separating them. CDR3 region: CASSSPSADTQYF. CDR3 sequence (DNA): TGTGCCAGCAGTAGTCCGTCGGCAGATACGCAGTATTTT.

V and J are TRBV28 and TRBJ2-1; D ambiguous. Germline V lookup: CDR1 MDHEN, CDR2 SYDVKM. The V end lost 3 bases, the J end lost 9 bases, and 9 bases lay between the germline ends. The CDR3 is 12 amino acids. The CDR3 DNA reads TGTGCCAGCAGTTTGCTTATCCCTGAGCAGTTCTTC. The encoded protein is CASSLLIPEQFF.

The chain combines TRBV11-2 with TRBJ1-1; no reliable D call. The V and J ends lost 1 base and 7 bases respectively, with 10 bases between them. Per germline, CDR1 SGHAT and CDR2 FQNNGV. This CDR3 contains 13 residues. In DNA form, the CDR3 reads TGTGCCAGCAGCTTAGGCAGGTACGGTGAAGCTTTCTTT. This encodes CASSLGRYGEAFF. The variable domain in full, completed from reference TRBV11-2 and TRBJ1-1, reads EAGVAQSPRYKIIEKRQSVAFWCNPISGHATLYWYQQILGQGPKLLIQFQNNGVVDDSQLPKDRFSAERLKGVDSTLKIQPAKLEDSAVYLCASSLGRYGEAFFGQGTRLTVV.